Each of the 15 T cell receptor beta chains below was sequenced from the same sample in a study of T cells in narcolepsy. Only in-frame clones appear in the TCRdb table, and some are missing; sequencing was by immunoSEQ multiplex PCR. The table lists tens of thousands of clones, approximately 85% of them singletons. Sequencing input: CD45RA- memory CD4+ T cells from PBMCs. The receptors were gathered from a human donor with narcolepsy.

This clone was counted between two and nine times. V gene TRBV18 combines with J gene TRBJ2-1; 7 bases line up with TRBD1. The ends lost 2 bases at V and 5 bases at J; junction bases unmatched: 12. The CDR3 is 17 amino acids. Germline lookup yields CDR1 KGHSH and CDR2 LQKENI. The DNA of the CDR3 is TGTGCCAGCTCACCATGGGACCGGACAGGCATAGACAATGAGCAGTTCTTC. Translating it yields CASSPWDRTGIDNEQFF.

The chain recombines TRBV19 with TRBJ2-3; TRBD1 might be the D (6 bases). CDR3 length: 14 amino acids. Germline V CDR1 and CDR2: LNHDA, SQIVND (reference sequence). V was cut by 5 bases and J by 8 bases, with 17 bases left in between. CDR3 sequence (DNA): TGTGCCAGTAGTGTGGAAACAGGGCAAGGTACGCAGTATTTT. Translating gives CASSVETGQGTQYF. The complete variable domain, with remaining parts taken from reference TRBV19 and TRBJ2-3, reads DGGITQSPKYLFRKEGQNVTLSCEQNLNHDAMYWYRQDPGQGLRLIYYSQIVNDFQKGDIAEGYSVSREKKESFPLTVTSAQKNPTAFYLCASSVETGQGTQYFGPGTRLTVL.

The chain employs TRBV19 and TRBJ1-1; 10 bases line up with TRBD1. Germline trimming cut 5 bases from V and 7 bases from J; bases unmatched to any gene: 4. The CDR3 spans 13 residues. Germline lookup yields CDR1 LNHDA and CDR2 SQIVND (reference sequence). This chain's CDR3 is CASSVDRGLEAFF. CDR3 sequence (DNA): TGTGCCAGTAGTGTCGACAGGGGGCTTGAAGCTTTCTTT.

This chain uses TRBV7-2 with TRBJ2-3, with TRBD1 matching 7 bases. CDR3 length: 15 amino acids. J lost 0 bases, V lost 3 bases, and 3 bases had no gene match. Germline V gene data show CDR1 as SGHTA and CDR2 as FQGNSA. As DNA, the CDR3 is TGTGCCAGCAGCTTGGACAGGAGTAGCACAGATACGCAGTATTTT. It is translated as CASSLDRSSTDTQYF.

This chain connects TRBV11-3 to TRBJ2-3; TRBD1 is a possible D gene (5 bases). Between the trimmed V and J ends, which lost 4 bases and 2 bases, there was a span of 7 bases. In germline, CDR1 is SGHNT, CDR2 YENEEA. CDR3 length equals 13 residues. The CDR3 nucleotides are TGTGCCAGCAGCTCCAGGGTCACAGATACGCAGTATTTT. Translated: CASSSRVTDTQYF.

The chain has TRBV28 and TRBJ2-1, with TRBD2 matching 9 bases. CDR1 MDHEN and CDR2 SYDVKM come from the germline V gene. The CDR3 extends over 18 amino acids. The V and J ends lost 4 bases and 3 bases, in that order; junction bases with no gene match: 13. CDR3 in amino acids: CASSSNTLSGRDYNEQFF. CDR3 DNA sequence: TGTGCCAGCAGTTCAAATACTCTTAGCGGGAGAGACTACAATGAGCAGTTCTTC.

The chain couples TRBV6-1 to TRBJ2-7; D call uncertain. CDR3 length: 11 residues. CDR1 is MNHNS and CDR2 is SASEGT in the germline V gene. Trimming cost V 8 bases and J 7 bases, with 12 bases left between them. The CDR3 reads CASGVDREQYF. CDR3 nucleotide sequence: TGTGCCAGCGGTGTGGATAGGGAGCAGTACTTC.

This clone was seen only once. CDR3 in DNA: TGTGCCAGCAGTGTAGGACCCACAGATACGCAGTATTTT. Its protein is CASSVGPTDTQYF. The J gene is TRBJ2-3, the V gene TRBV28; D is uncertain. CDR1 is MDHEN, CDR2 SYDVKM, per germline. The germline V and J ends were trimmed by 5 bases and 2 bases, with 8 bases remaining between them. The CDR3 totals 13 residues.

On this clone: At one end the junction does not follow the germline gene, possibly because of a read error. The sample carries other DNA sequences with the same CDR3. This chain links TRBV18 with TRBJ2-1, with 7 bases that match TRBD1. The germline V gene encodes CDR1 KGHSH and CDR2 LQKENI. This CDR3 comprises 17 residues. The CDR3 DNA sequence: TGCGCCAGCTCACCCCGCCCGACAGGGAGCTCCTACAATGAGCAGTTCTTC. Amino acids: CASSPRPTGSSYNEQFF.

The chain recombines TRBV6-4 with TRBJ1-5; D not resolved. The CDR3 loop spans 13 amino acids. V gave up 5 bases and J gave up 6 bases, with 11 bases separating them. CDR1 MRHNA and CDR2 SNTAGT come from the germline V gene. CDR3 sequence: CASSLERGQPQHF. CDR3 in DNA: TGTGCCAGCAGTCTTGAACGGGGTCAGCCCCAGCATTTT.

About this clone itself: Other DNA sequences in this sample translate to the same CDR3. The chain employs TRBV6-5 and TRBJ2-5, with D hard to call. This CDR3 is 11 amino acids long. Trimming removed 2 bases from V and 5 bases from J, with 3 bases in between. Germline V lookup: CDR1 MNHEY, CDR2 SVGAGI. The DNA for the CDR3 is TGTGCCAGCAGTTACCTCGAGACCCAGTACTTC. Translated: CASSYLETQYF.

CDR3 region: CASGRQGRLEQYF. The CDR3 bases are TGTGCCAGCGGGCGGCAGGGTCGTCTCGAGCAGTACTTC. This sequence joins TRBV7-2 and TRBJ2-7; D possibly corresponds to TRBD1 (5 bases). Trimming left V 8 bases short and J 6 bases short, with 17 bases between. CDR1 and CDR2 (germline): SGHTA, FQGNSA. CDR3 size: 13 residues.

The chain joins TRBV19 to TRBJ2-5; no clear D. V was pared by 8 bases and J by 0 bases, with 10 bases between. The CDR3 spans 13 residues. The germline V gene has CDR1 LNHDA and CDR2 SQIVND (reference sequence). CDR3: CASGQVDQETQYF. The DNA for the CDR3 is TGTGCCAGTGGGCAGGTGGACCAAGAGACCCAGTACTTC.

The chain combines TRBV14 with TRBJ2-7, with 8 bases fitting TRBD1. Germline lookup yields CDR1 SGHDN and CDR2 FVKESK. The CDR3 loop spans 14 amino acids. The V and J ends lost 0 bases and 3 bases, in that order; junction bases with no gene match: 1. This CDR3 is CASSQDGQGYEQYF. CDR3 nucleotide sequence: TGTGCCAGCAGCCAAGACGGACAGGGCTACGAGCAGTACTTC.

This clone was seen only once. The chain is built from TRBV27 and TRBJ2-5, with 12 bases fitting TRBD2. This CDR3 has 15 residues. V was pared by 6 bases and J by 5 bases, with 7 bases of the junction left unmatched. CDR1 and CDR2 from the germline V gene are MNHEY and SMNVEV (reference sequence). DNA of the CDR3: TGTGCCAGCAGCATACTAGCGGGAGGTTGGGAGACCCAGTACTTC. Its translation is CASSILAGGWETQYF.